This T cell receptor beta chain was captured in a study of T-cell reconstitution after alpha-beta-depleted transplantation in children. Molecular barcoding with unique molecular identifiers was used for the TCRbeta library. TCRdb processed the PCR reads anew with MiXCR; each CDR3 protein has one entry. Among around 16,000 distinct CDR3 sequences, 5.1% were seen once, and the ten largest hold over 6%. Germline CDR1 and CDR2: ENHRY and SYGVKD. V lost 6 bases and J 7 bases, leaving 15 bases between the germline ends. The CDR3 loop spans 14 amino acids. The sample in question was PBMCs, obtained before TCRalphabeta/CD19-depleted stem cell transplant. The TCR was taken from a boy under 18 with acute lymphoblastic leukemia, due to receive a stem cell transplant. The chain couples TRBV10-3 to TRBJ2-2; D is unresolved. The CDR3 here is CAISPGLLCGELFF. CDR3 sequence (DNA): TGTGCCATCAGCCCTGGGCTGCTCTGCGGGGAGCTGTTTTTT.